These T cell receptor beta chains were read from a single sample in a study of beta chain features in type 1 diabetes. Repertoires were generated with immunoSEQ multiplex PCR, while TCRdb's copy carries only in-frame clones and drops some. The sample lists 250,000 or so clones, 25% to 30% occurring once. Sequencing used central memory CD4+ T cells from blood. The receptors were gathered from a man younger than 40 in good health. Each CDR3 is given with its conserved first and last residue. The D gene is left open where the match is weak. Clone size is not always given. Where it is, it says once, few, many or a class for expanded clones.

V: TRBV7-2
length: 14
J: TRBJ2-1
size: few
D: TRBD1
CDR3: CASRPYRQGGEQFF
DNA: TGTGCCAGCAGACCCTACCGACAGGGCGGTGAGCAGTTCTTC

V: TRBV4-3
length: 17
J: TRBJ2-3
size: many
D: TRBD2
CDR3: CASSQDGLAGRADTQYF
DNA: TGCGCCAGCAGCCAAGATGGGCTAGCGGGGAGGGCAGATACGCAGTATTTT

V: TRBV7-9
length: 12
J: TRBJ1-3
size: .
D: .
CDR3: CASSFEGHTIYF
DNA: TGTGCCAGCAGCTTCGAGGGGCACACCATATATTTT

V: TRBV5-4
length: 15
J: TRBJ2-1
size: .
D: .
CDR3: CASSPGGFSYNEQFF
DNA: TGTGCCAGCAGCCCCGGGGGCTTCTCCTACAATGAGCAGTTCTTC

V: TRBV7-7
length: 14
J: TRBJ2-5
size: few
D: .
CDR3: CASSLGGFQETQYF
DNA: TGTGCCAGCAGCTTAGGAGGCTTTCAAGAGACCCAGTACTTC

V: TRBV13
length: 14
J: TRBJ1-1
size: .
D: .
CDR3: CASSLGALNTEAFF
DNA: TGTGCCAGCAGCTTAGGGGCGTTGAACACTGAAGCTTTCTTT

V: TRBV27
length: 16
J: TRBJ2-7
size: few
D: TRBD2
CDR3: CASSSPRLAGGREQYF
DNA: TGTGCCAGCAGTTCACCCAGACTAGCGGGGGGGCGAGAGCAGTACTTC

V: TRBV1
length: 14
J: TRBJ1-2
size: .
D: .
CDR3: CTSSQGAGNYGYTF
DNA: TGCACCAGCAGCCAAGGGGCAGGAAACTATGGCTACACCTTC

V: TRBV6-5
length: 12
J: TRBJ2-1
size: few
D: .
CDR3: CASKAELNEQFF
DNA: TGTGCCAGCAAGGCAGAGTTAAATGAGCAGTTCTTC

V: TRBV5-4
length: 15
J: TRBJ1-1
size: .
D: TRBD1
CDR3: CASSRAGQKNTEAFF
DNA: TGTGCCAGCAGCCGGGCGGGACAGAAGAACACTGAAGCTTTCTTT

V: TRBV7-2
length: 13
J: TRBJ2-1
size: many
D: TRBD2
CDR3: CASSLGLAGAQFF
DNA: TGTGCCAGCAGCTTAGGACTAGCGGGAGCGCAGTTCTTC

V: TRBV7-6
length: 15
J: TRBJ2-5
size: .
D: TRBD2
CDR3: CASSSPRGDQETQYF
DNA: TGTGCCAGCAGCTCCCCTCGGGGGGACCAAGAGACCCAGTACTTC

V: TRBV19
length: 18
J: TRBJ2-6
size: few
D: TRBD1
CDR3: CASTPMGQGVSGANVLTF
DNA: TGTGCCAGTACACCGATGGGACAGGGAGTATCTGGGGCCAACGTCCTGACTTTC

V: TRBV5-1
length: 13
J: TRBJ2-5
size: .
D: .
CDR3: CASSLLQQETQYF
DNA: TGCGCCAGCAGCTTGTTACAGCAAGAGACCCAGTACTTC

V: TRBV2
length: 13
J: TRBJ1-1
size: .
D: .
CDR3: CASTGGEGTEAFF
DNA: TGTGCCAGCACTGGGGGGGAGGGCACTGAAGCTTTCTTT

V: TRBV10-3
length: 16
J: TRBJ1-2
size: few
D: .
CDR3: CAISESVGSGNYGYTF
DNA: TGTGCCATCAGTGAGTCGGTAGGGAGCGGGAACTATGGCTACACCTTC

V: TRBV27
length: 13
J: TRBJ2-7
size: .
D: .
CDR3: CASSLQGGYEQYF
DNA: TGTGCCAGCAGTCTCCAGGGTGGCTACGAGCAGTACTTC

V: TRBV18
length: 13
J: TRBJ2-7
size: .
D: .
CDR3: CASSPTATYEQYF
DNA: TGTGCCAGCTCTCCAACAGCTACCTACGAGCAGTACTTC

V: TRBV15
length: 13
J: TRBJ2-5
size: few
D: .
CDR3: CATSRDKLGTQYF
DNA: TGTGCCACCAGCAGAGACAAACTGGGGACCCAGTACTTC

V: TRBV29-1
length: 14
J: TRBJ2-5
size: few
D: TRBD1
CDR3: CSVGGQDLRGKQYF
DNA: TGCAGCGTTGGTGGACAGGACCTCCGAGGGAAGCAGTACTTC

V: TRBV5-6
length: 13
J: TRBJ2-5
size: .
D: .
CDR3: CASSFRREGTQYF
DNA: TGTGCCAGCAGCTTTAGACGGGAAGGGACCCAGTACTTC

V: TRBV10-3
length: 15
J: TRBJ2-3
size: few
D: TRBD2
CDR3: CAISDGSGVGDTQYF
DNA: TGTGCCATCAGTGACGGTAGCGGGGTGGGAGATACGCAGTATTTT

V: TRBV4-3
length: 13
J: TRBJ2-7
size: few
D: .
CDR3: CASSQDRLYEQYF
DNA: TGCGCCAGCAGCCAAGATCGCCTCTACGAGCAGTACTTC

V: TRBV5-6
length: 16
J: TRBJ2-6
size: .
D: .
CDR3: CASSRRGDSGANVLTF
DNA: TGTGCCAGCAGCCGCAGGGGGGACTCTGGGGCCAACGTCCTGACTTTC

V: TRBV30
length: 16
J: TRBJ1-3
size: .
D: .
CDR3: CAWSQAANNLGNTIYF
DNA: TGTGCCTGGAGTCAAGCCGCTAACAACCTGGGAAACACCATATATTTT

V: TRBV18
length: 15
J: TRBJ2-3
size: .
D: .
CDR3: CASSLNGGSTDTQYF
DNA: TGTGCCAGCTCATTAAATGGAGGTAGCACAGATACGCAGTATTTT

V: TRBV4-2
length: 16
J: TRBJ2-1
size: few
D: TRBD2
CDR3: CASSQDISGGRNEQFF
DNA: TGTGCCAGCAGCCAAGATATCAGCGGGGGGCGGAATGAGCAGTTCTTC

V: TRBV27
length: 13
J: TRBJ1-2
size: once
D: .
CDR3: CASSFTANYGYTF
DNA: TGTGCCAGCAGTTTTACAGCGAACTATGGCTACACCTTC

V: TRBV11-2
length: 14
J: TRBJ2-1
size: many
D: .
CDR3: CASSSIVGYNEQFF
DNA: TGTGCCAGCAGCTCAATAGTCGGTTACAATGAGCAGTTCTTC

V: TRBV7-9
length: 15
J: TRBJ1-4
size: .
D: TRBD1
CDR3: CASTPGGQKNEKLFF
DNA: TGTGCCAGCACCCCCGGGGGACAGAAGAATGAAAAACTGTTTTTT

V: TRBV6-5
length: 15
J: TRBJ1-6
size: .
D: TRBD1
CDR3: CASSRQGMRNSPLHF
DNA: TGTGCCAGCAGTCGACAGGGAATGAGAAATTCACCCCTCCACTTT

V: TRBV11-2
length: 13
J: TRBJ2-1
size: .
D: .
CDR3: CASSLESYNEQFF
DNA: TGTGCCAGCAGCTTAGAGTCCTACAATGAGCAGTTCTTC

V: TRBV5-4
length: 15
J: TRBJ2-7
size: few
D: TRBD1
CDR3: CASSLGPGGEYEQYF
DNA: TGTGCCAGCAGCTTGGGACCAGGGGGCGAATACGAGCAGTACTTC

V: TRBV4-2
length: 13
J: TRBJ2-4
size: few
D: .
CDR3: CASSQERGNIQYF
DNA: TGTGCCAGCAGCCAAGAGCGAGGAAACATTCAGTACTTC

V: TRBV2
length: 14
J: TRBJ2-1
size: .
D: TRBD2
CDR3: CASSRTGGYNEQFF
DNA: TGTGCCAGCTCCCGGACGGGGGGCTACAATGAGCAGTTCTTC

V: TRBV11-2
length: 14
J: TRBJ2-1
size: few
D: .
CDR3: CASSFRSPYNEQFF
DNA: TGTGCCAGCAGCTTCCGAAGTCCCTACAATGAGCAGTTCTTC

V: TRBV11-3
length: 15
J: TRBJ2-3
size: few
D: .
CDR3: CASSLGAGSTDTQYF
DNA: TGTGCCAGCAGCTTAGGGGCAGGCAGCACAGATACGCAGTATTTT

V: TRBV29-1
length: 14
J: TRBJ2-2
size: .
D: .
CDR3: CSVWGLGNTGELFF
DNA: TGCAGCGTTTGGGGTTTAGGGAACACCGGGGAGCTGTTTTTT

V: TRBV6-6
length: 13
J: TRBJ2-4
size: .
D: .
CDR3: CASSWGAKNIQYF
DNA: TGTGCCAGCAGTTGGGGGGCAAAAAACATTCAGTACTTC

V: TRBV7-6
length: 14
J: TRBJ2-3
size: .
D: .
CDR3: CASSFPLRQVTQYF
DNA: TGTGCCAGCAGCTTCCCTCTGCGACAGGTTACGCAGTATTTT

V: TRBV19
length: 14
J: TRBJ2-1
size: .
D: .
CDR3: CASLRGGSYNEQFF
DNA: TGTGCCAGTCTGAGGGGGGGCTCCTACAATGAGCAGTTCTTC

V: TRBV7-2
length: 15
J: TRBJ1-2
size: .
D: TRBD1
CDR3: CASSLGRQGNYGYTF
DNA: TGTGCCAGCAGCTTAGGAAGACAGGGTAACTATGGCTACACCTTC

V: TRBV6-6
length: 13
J: TRBJ2-5
size: .
D: TRBD1
CDR3: CASSGGQGETQYF
DNA: TGTGCCAGCAGTGGAGGACAGGGAGAGACCCAGTACTTC

V: TRBV9
length: 14
J: TRBJ1-6
size: .
D: .
CDR3: CASSGTSYNSPLHF
DNA: TGTGCCAGCAGCGGGACAAGCTATAATTCACCCCTCCACTTT

V: TRBV9
length: 15
J: TRBJ2-5
size: .
D: TRBD2
CDR3: CASSVLGGSQETQYF
DNA: TGTGCCAGCAGCGTCCTGGGGGGGAGCCAAGAGACCCAGTACTTC

V: TRBV5-4
length: 17
J: TRBJ2-5
size: few
D: TRBD2
CDR3: CARSPRGTSGGRETQYF
DNA: TGTGCCCGCAGCCCCCGCGGGACTAGCGGGGGCCGGGAGACCCAGTACTTC

V: TRBV11-2
length: 16
J: TRBJ2-1
size: .
D: TRBD1
CDR3: CASSFEGQAINNEQFF
DNA: TGTGCCAGCAGCTTCGAAGGACAGGCGATTAACAATGAGCAGTTCTTC

V: TRBV9
length: 16
J: TRBJ2-7
size: .
D: TRBD2
CDR3: CASSVGTSGSFYEQYF
DNA: TGTGCCAGCAGCGTCGGGACTAGCGGGAGTTTCTACGAGCAGTACTTC

V: TRBV11-2
length: 14
J: TRBJ2-7
size: .
D: TRBD1
CDR3: CASTAVQGQYEQYF
DNA: TGTGCCAGCACCGCGGTACAGGGGCAATACGAGCAGTACTTC

V: TRBV11-2
length: 15
J: TRBJ2-3
size: few
D: .
CDR3: CASSLGAQGTDTQYF
DNA: TGTGCCAGCAGCTTAGGGGCGCAGGGCACAGATACGCAGTATTTT

V: TRBV18
length: 16
J: TRBJ2-3
size: .
D: TRBD2
CDR3: CASSLGLAGVTDTQYF
DNA: TGTGCCAGCTCACTCGGACTAGCGGGGGTCACAGATACGCAGTATTTT

V: TRBV30
length: 16
J: TRBJ2-5
size: .
D: .
CDR3: CAWSVQGGALGETQYF
DNA: TGTGCCTGGAGTGTACAGGGAGGTGCCCTTGGGGAGACCCAGTACTTC

V: TRBV11-2
length: 15
J: TRBJ1-3
size: .
D: .
CDR3: CASSFVAGSGNTIYF
DNA: TGTGCCAGCAGCTTCGTCGCCGGCTCTGGAAACACCATATATTTT

V: TRBV10-3
length: 11
J: TRBJ2-1
size: .
D: .
CDR3: CATRAVDEQFF
DNA: TGTGCCACCCGCGCCGTGGATGAGCAGTTCTTC

V: TRBV7-9
length: 14
J: TRBJ2-1
size: .
D: TRBD2
CDR3: CASSPLAGDNEQFF
DNA: TGTGCCAGCAGCCCCCTAGCGGGTGATAATGAGCAGTTCTTC

V: TRBV11-2
length: 14
J: TRBJ2-1
size: .
D: .
CDR3: CASTVGSGYNEQFF
DNA: TGTGCCAGTACCGTCGGGAGCGGCTACAATGAGCAGTTCTTC

V: TRBV4-2
length: 15
J: TRBJ2-1
size: .
D: .
CDR3: CASSNLGGQGNEQFF
DNA: TGTGCCAGCAGCAACCTCGGGGGGCAGGGCAATGAGCAGTTCTTC

V: TRBV6-5
length: 14
J: TRBJ2-7
size: few
D: TRBD1
CDR3: CASTSDRGSYEQYF
DNA: TGTGCCAGCACTTCGGACAGGGGCTCCTACGAGCAGTACTTC

V: TRBV7-9
length: 15
J: TRBJ1-1
size: many
D: .
CDR3: CASSLEQGRNTEAFF
DNA: TGTGCCAGCAGCTTAGAGCAGGGCAGGAACACTGAAGCTTTCTTT